Below, 30 T cell receptor beta chains from the same sample are listed, as sequenced in a study of radiotherapy plus CTLA-4 blockade in lung cancer (dated by TCRdb to between 2018 and 2020). The library was built by means of the immunoSEQ multiplex PCR assay. As stored in TCRdb, this immuneACCESS dataset retains in-frame rearrangements with V and J assigned. A fraction of the clones does not appear; measured against another copy, unresolved V genes explain less than half of the discrepancy, and the remainder lacks a known reason. For this sample the table gives roughly 30,000 clones, of which 75% to 85% were detected only once. Approximately 25% of the sample belongs to the ten largest clones. Sample: peripheral blood, taken from a patient treated with radiotherapy plus ipilimumab. The receptors stem from a human donor with non-small cell lung cancer that progressed on radiotherapy plus ipilimumab.

This chain connects TRBV4-1 to TRBJ2-3; TRBD2 matches at 15 bases. V was clipped by 1 base and J by 0 bases; unmatched bases: 14. Germline assignment: CDR1 MGHRA and CDR2 YSYEKL. CDR3 size: 22 residues. CDR3 sequence: CASSQGTTGTSGRIVSTDTQYF. The DNA for the CDR3 is TGCGCCAGCAGCCAAGGAACCACCGGGACTAGCGGGAGGATAGTAAGCACAGATACGCAGTATTTT.

This clone has only a few counts. J is TRBJ2-1 and V is TRBV7-2; 12 bases map to TRBD2. CDR3 length: 15 residues. Germline V gene data show CDR1 as SGHTA and CDR2 as FQGNSA. Trimming cost V 4 bases and J 8 bases; bases outside gene matches: 6. This CDR3 reads CASSSLAGGPHEQFF. DNA for the CDR3: TGTGCCAGCAGCTCCCTAGCGGGGGGGCCGCATGAGCAGTTCTTC.

This chain uses TRBV4-3 with TRBJ2-2, with TRBD2 matching 7 bases. The germline gives CDR1 LGHNA, CDR2 YSLEER. After removal of 3 bases from V and 5 bases from J, the junction contained 15 bases not matched to a gene. The CDR3 contains 18 residues. As DNA, the CDR3 is TGCGCCAGCAGCCAGGCGATACCGGGGGGTCGGTTGACCGGGGAGCTGTTTTTT. Protein sequence: CASSQAIPGGRLTGELFF.

V is TRBV7-3 and J is TRBJ2-1; 13 bases fit TRBD2. Per germline, CDR1 SGHTA and CDR2 FQGTGA. The V gene end was trimmed by 3 bases and the J gene end by 5 bases; junction bases not matched to a gene: 1. This CDR3 spans 15 amino acids. Written as DNA, the CDR3 is TGTGCCAGCAGCTTGGGACTAGCGGGGAACAATGAGCAGTTCTTC. Its protein product is CASSLGLAGNNEQFF.

This clone has just a few counts. The rearrangement joins TRBV7-9 to TRBJ2-7; D assignment may be TRBD1 or TRBD2 (5 bases each). The CDR3 extends over 16 amino acids. The germline V gene has CDR1 SEHNR and CDR2 FQNEAQ (reference sequence). V lost 1 base, J lost 5 bases, and 18 bases lay in between. In nucleotides, the CDR3 is TGTGCCAGCAGCTTAGGTGCCGGTGTCGTGGGGGACGAGCAGTACTTC. Amino acid sequence: CASSLGAGVVGDEQYF. The full variable domain, with the rest looked up from reference TRBV7-9 and TRBJ2-7, is DTGVSQNPRHKITKRGQNVTFRCDPISEHNRLYWYRQTLGQGPEFLTYFQNEAQLEKSRLLSDRFSAERPKGSFSTLEIQRTEQGDSAMYLCASSLGAGVVGDEQYFGPGTRLTVT.

The chain couples TRBV19 to TRBJ1-5; 7 bases line up with TRBD1. CDR3 length: 14 amino acids. The V gene's germline CDR1 is LNHDA and CDR2 SQIVND (reference sequence). Trimming took 7 bases from V and 2 from J; bases not matched to a gene: 5. The CDR3 sequence is CASTPGQGNQPQHF. CDR3 nucleotides: TGTGCCAGTACCCCTGGACAGGGCAATCAGCCCCAGCATTTT.

The V and J genes are TRBV4-3 and TRBJ2-7; 8 bases match TRBD2. The CDR3 loop spans 13 amino acids. CDR1 is LGHNA and CDR2 is YSLEER in the germline V gene. V trimming: 4 bases; J trimming: 3 bases; junction bases outside the gene matches: 2. The CDR3 reads CASSRGTSYEQYF. In nucleotides, the CDR3 is TGCGCCAGCAGCCGAGGGACTAGCTACGAGCAGTACTTC.

This clone occurred once. The chain combines TRBV19 with TRBJ1-1; the D gene is possibly TRBD1 (5 bases). Trimming took off 5 bases at V and 1 base at J, with 14 bases between the two ends. CDR1 LNHDA and CDR2 SQIVND come from the germline V gene (reference sequence). The CDR3 is 15 amino acids. The CDR3 protein is CASSGGTGRNTEAFF. The CDR3 DNA reads as TGTGCCAGTAGTGGGGGGACGGGGAGGAACACTGAAGCTTTCTTT.

V and J are TRBV2 and TRBJ1-5; 8 positions agree with TRBD1. The germline V gene has CDR1 SNHLY and CDR2 FYNNEI. Trimming removed 6 bases from V and 6 bases from J; junction bases left unmatched: 4. The CDR3 totals 13 residues. The CDR3 protein is CASRGQGAQPQHF. CDR3 coding DNA: TGTGCCAGCAGAGGCCAGGGGGCTCAGCCCCAGCATTTT.

The table lists this clone with a few counts. The chain uses TRBV9 and TRBJ2-2; D is undetermined. Germline V gene lookup returns CDR1 SGDLS and CDR2 YYNGEE. CDR3 length: 14 residues. The germline V and J ends were trimmed by 6 bases and 4 bases, with 13 bases remaining between them. The CDR3 nucleotides read TGTGCCAGCAATCGGGCAGAAGGCACCGGGGAGCTGTTTTTT. Its translation: CASNRAEGTGELFF.

The J gene is TRBJ1-5, the V gene TRBV28; D might be TRBD1 (5 bases). V was shortened by 4 bases and J by 6 bases, with 13 bases between the two germline ends. The CDR3 length is 14 residues. CDR1 and CDR2 from the germline V gene are MDHEN and SYDVKM. The CDR3 protein is CASSSREGSQPQHF. CDR3 sequence (DNA): TGTGCCAGCAGTTCCCGAGAGGGGTCTCAGCCCCAGCATTTT.

The chain recombines TRBV7-2 with TRBJ1-6; D ambiguous. Germline CDR1 is SGHTA and CDR2 is FQGNSA. V was trimmed by 4 bases and J by 17 bases, leaving 18 bases between them. The CDR3 has 13 amino acids. The CDR3 sequence is CASSSQGGGTIHF. CDR3 DNA: TGTGCCAGCAGCTCTCAAGGAGGAGGCACGATCCACTTT.

This rearrangement joins TRBV28 to TRBJ2-5, with 12 positions matching TRBD2. This CDR3 region has 14 residues. The J segment lost 2 bases and the V segment lost 8 bases, leaving 3 bases of the junction unmatched. Germline assignment: CDR1 MDHEN and CDR2 SYDVKM. Here the CDR3 reads CASYGTSGQETQYF. The CDR3 DNA follows: TGTGCCAGCTACGGGACTAGCGGGCAAGAGACCCAGTACTTC. Full variable domain (remainder filled in from reference TRBV28 and TRBJ2-5): DVKVTQSSRYLVKRTGEKVFLECVQDMDHENMFWYRQDPGLGLRLIYFSYDVKMKEKGDIPEGYSVSREKKERFSLILESASTNQTSMYLCASYGTSGQETQYFGPGTRLLVL.

This chain links TRBV4-2 with TRBJ2-3; 10 positions agree with TRBD2. Germline V gene sequence: CDR1 LGHNA, CDR2 YNFKEQ. With 2 bases clipped from V and 3 bases from J, the junction kept 2 bases outside the gene matches. The CDR3 loop spans 15 amino acids. CDR3: CASSQIAGGTDTQYF. CDR3 sequence (DNA): TGTGCCAGCAGCCAAATAGCGGGGGGAACAGATACGCAGTATTTT.

The chain links TRBV16 to TRBJ1-2; 7 positions match TRBD1. Trimming at V came to 7 bases and at J to 0 bases, leaving 5 bases not matched to a gene. This CDR3 is built from 14 residues. CDR1 is KGHSY, CDR2 FQNENV, per germline. The CDR3 loop reads CASIDRVTNYGYTF. CDR3 nucleotides: TGTGCCAGCATCGACAGGGTCACTAACTATGGCTACACCTTC.

This chain links TRBV28 with TRBJ1-1; D remains unclear. Deletions cut 2 bases from V and 0 bases from J, with 7 bases between. CDR1 and CDR2 from the germline V gene are MDHEN and SYDVKM. This CDR3 is built from 14 residues. The CDR3 DNA follows: TGTGCCAGCAGTTTAGATCCCATGAACACTGAAGCTTTCTTT. Protein sequence: CASSLDPMNTEAFF. Full variable domain (remainder filled in from reference TRBV28 and TRBJ1-1): DVKVTQSSRYLVKRTGEKVFLECVQDMDHENMFWYRQDPGLGLRLIYFSYDVKMKEKGDIPEGYSVSREKKERFSLILESASTNQTSMYLCASSLDPMNTEAFFGQGTRLTVV.

The chain has TRBV9 and TRBJ2-7, with D unclear. Per the germline V gene, CDR1 is SGDLS and CDR2 is YYNGEE. Trimming removed 0 bases at V and 1 base at J, with 11 bases between. The CDR3 covers 15 residues. CDR3 in DNA: TGTGCCAGCAGCGTAGCTGGGCAGGCTTCCTACGAGCAGTACTTC. Residues: CASSVAGQASYEQYF.

The V call is TRBV18, the J call TRBJ2-1; 7 nucleotides agree with TRBD1. With 3 bases clipped from V and 5 bases from J, the junction kept 1 base outside the gene matches. This CDR3 has 13 residues. CDR1 and CDR2 (germline): KGHSH, LQKENI. The CDR3 is CASSPGQDNEQFF. The CDR3 DNA reads as TGTGCCAGCTCACCTGGACAGGACAATGAGCAGTTCTTC. Full variable domain (outside the CDR3, taken from reference TRBV18 and TRBJ2-1): NAGVMQNPRHLVRRRGQEARLRCSPMKGHSHVYWYRQLPEEGLKFMVYLQKENIIDESGMPKERFSAEFPKEGPSILRIQQVVRGDSAAYFCASSPGQDNEQFFGPGTRLTVL.

The chain has TRBV29-1 and TRBJ2-1; no clear D. From germline, CDR1 is SQVTM and CDR2 ANQGSEA. The CDR3 has 14 amino acids. Trimming removed 4 bases from V and 0 bases from J, with 10 bases in between. For the CDR3, the DNA is TGCAGCGTTGTTCAGTCGCTCTCCTACAATGAGCAGTTCTTC. Translating it yields CSVVQSLSYNEQFF.

The chain carries TRBV6-5 and TRBJ1-6, with D maybe TRBD1 (6 bases). Trimming shortened V by 4 bases and J by 10 bases, and 17 bases separated the two germline ends. Per the germline V gene, CDR1 is MNHEY and CDR2 is SVGAGI. CDR3 length: 15 amino acids. The CDR3 nucleotides are TGTGCCAGCAGTTTGGGGCCAGCCGGGGGCTCACCCCTCCACTTT. Its translation is CASSLGPAGGSPLHF.

The chain recombines TRBV5-6 with TRBJ1-2, with 9 bases identical to TRBD1. The germline CDR1 and CDR2 sequences are SGHDT and YYEEEE. Germline trimming cut 4 bases from V and 4 bases from J; bases unmatched to any gene: 8. This CDR3 comprises 15 residues. The CDR3 DNA reads TGTGCCAGCAGCCTTACAGGGGGCGCTGGCTATGGCTACACCTTC. Protein: CASSLTGGAGYGYTF.

J is TRBJ2-5 and V is TRBV28, with 7 bases aligning to TRBD1. V dropped 5 bases and J dropped 0; count of bases not matched to a gene: 6. This CDR3 comprises 15 residues. Germline lookup yields CDR1 MDHEN and CDR2 SYDVKM. CDR3 DNA: TGTGCCAGCAGTCCCCCCAGGGGGAACCAAGAGACCCAGTACTTC. Amino acids: CASSPPRGNQETQYF.

The J gene is TRBJ2-1, the V gene TRBV29-1; 9 nucleotides agree with TRBD1. This CDR3 spans 13 amino acids. Trimming at V came to 6 bases and at J to 7 bases, leaving 7 bases not matched to a gene. Germline loops: CDR1 SQVTM, CDR2 ANQGSEA. The CDR3 loop is CSVSGQGRNEQFF. CDR3 DNA: TGCAGCGTGTCTGGACAGGGGCGTAATGAGCAGTTCTTC.

The chain links TRBV13 to TRBJ2-1, with TRBD2 identical over 11 bases. The V and J ends lost 6 bases and 7 bases, in that order; junction bases with no gene match: 11. Germline CDR1 and CDR2: PRHDT and FYEKMQ (reference sequence). This CDR3 contains 16 residues. The chain's CDR3 is CASREVGLAGGNEQFF. The CDR3 DNA is TGTGCCAGCAGAGAAGTCGGGCTAGCGGGGGGAAATGAGCAGTTCTTC.

V is TRBV4-2 and J is TRBJ2-7, with D unresolved. The V end lost 4 bases, the J end lost 2 bases, and 9 bases lay between the germline ends. The CDR3 totals 13 residues. CDR1 LGHNA and CDR2 YNFKEQ come from the germline V gene. CDR3 sequence: CASSPGPTYEQYF. In DNA, the CDR3 is TGTGCCAGCAGCCCTGGACCTACCTACGAGCAGTACTTC.

The gene calls are TRBV28 and TRBJ2-2, with TRBD2 matching over 7 bases. This CDR3 region has 14 residues. J lost 5 bases, V lost 8 bases, and 8 bases had no gene match. In germline, CDR1 is MDHEN, CDR2 SYDVKM. DNA for the CDR3: TGTGCCAGCCAACCCGCGGGAGCTACCGGGGAGCTGTTTTTT. The encoded protein is CASQPAGATGELFF.

The rearrangement joins TRBV28 to TRBJ2-3; 11 positions agree with TRBD2. V gave up 4 bases and J gave up 7 bases; unmatched junction bases: 10. CDR1 is MDHEN, CDR2 SYDVKM, per germline. There are 16 residues in the CDR3. CDR3 nucleotide sequence: TGTGCCAGCAGTTACCCGACTAGCGGGGCCTCATATACGCAGTATTTT. Residues: CASSYPTSGASYTQYF.

This chain uses TRBV11-2 with TRBJ2-2; unclear D gene. Trimming took 3 bases from V and 5 from J, leaving 16 bases between them. CDR3 length: 16 amino acids. Germline V gene data show CDR1 as SGHAT and CDR2 as FQNNGV. This chain's CDR3 is CASSLTVELETGELFF. CDR3 nucleotides: TGTGCCAGCAGCTTGACGGTAGAATTGGAAACCGGGGAGCTGTTTTTT.

The chain combines TRBV5-4 with TRBJ1-2, with D maybe TRBD1 (6 bases). Germline V lookup: CDR1 SGHNT, CDR2 YYREEE (reference sequence). This CDR3 contains 13 residues. The V and J ends lost 4 bases and 3 bases respectively, with 10 bases between them. CDR3 amino acids: CASSPDRYYGYTF. The CDR3 DNA follows: TGTGCCAGCAGCCCTGACAGGTACTATGGCTACACCTTC.

The chain uses TRBV6-1 and TRBJ2-5; TRBD1 matches 7 bases. The J call may be mistaken, given a closer DNA end match to TRBJ2-7. The V gene's germline CDR1 is MNHNS and CDR2 SASEGT. CDR3 length equals 12 residues. The CDR3 is CASSGQGNEQYF. The CDR3 DNA reads as TGTGCCAGCAGTGGACAGGGAAACGAGCAGTACTTC.